This TCR beta chain emerged from a study of cytomegalovirus exposure and HLA in healthy donors. Whole-study findings and limits: Cytomegalovirus status was reportedly diagnosed by the classifier with high specificity and sensitivity. Reportedly, TCR beta sequences accurately predicted HLA-A and HLA-B alleles in most subjects. Analysis performed later showed TCR beta chains linked to HLA being more clonally expanded than equally common others.

This PCR relied on a set of 60 Vbeta primers and 13 Jbeta primers. Sequencing was performed with immunoSEQ multiplex PCR; in TCRdb, only in-frame clones are kept and a portion is missing. The profile shows 85,000 to 120,000 clones, roughly 73% of them singletons. A remark on this clone: Its antigen is unknown.

The material sequenced was PBMCs. The sequence derives from a man in his forties in good health and CMV-seronegative.

CDR3 in amino acids: CASSPLAGGSSGAQYF. The CDR3 DNA reads as TGTGCCAGCAGTCCCCTAGCGGGGGGCAGCTCCGGGGCCCAGTACTTC. V gene TRBV27 combines with J gene TRBJ2-5; the match to TRBD2 covers 11 bases. The trim removed 5 bases at V and 9 bases at J, leaving 14 bases unmatched. Germline V lookup: CDR1 MNHEY, CDR2 SMNVEV (reference sequence). This CDR3 spans 16 amino acids.